Shown below are 9 T cell receptor beta chains from a single sample sequenced in a study of blood T cell repertoires in COVID-19 (TCRdb year 2020). Libraries were made using the immunoSEQ multiplex PCR assay. Entries here come from immuneACCESS through TCRdb and include only in-frame sequences with V and J called. Some clones fail to appear in such tables; in the studies checked, an unresolved V gene covers under half of the shortfall, and the cause of the remainder is unknown. The sample table records roughly 430,000 clones; over 75% of these occur just once. The ten biggest clones cover around 2% of the sample. Input material: PBMCs or T cells enriched from blood (not recorded which). The origin of the receptors is a woman in her thirties or forties with acute COVID-19.

The chain couples TRBV6-5 to TRBJ1-1; the D is unclear. Trimming took 6 bases from V and 5 from J, leaving 13 bases between them. This CDR3 has 13 amino acids. CDR1 and CDR2 (germline): MNHEY, SVGAGI. This CDR3 reads CASRPGGGTEAFF. The CDR3 DNA reads TGTGCCAGCAGACCCGGAGGCGGGACTGAAGCTTTCTTT.

The rearrangement links TRBV24-1 to TRBJ1-2; 9 bases line up with TRBD1. Germline values: CDR1 KGHDR, CDR2 SFDVKD. J gave up 3 bases and V 6 bases, and 7 bases lay outside the gene matches. This CDR3 comprises 15 residues. The CDR3 DNA reads as TGTGCCACCAGTCAACAGGGGGCGCCCGACTATGGCTACACCTTC. Encoded protein: CATSQQGAPDYGYTF.

This chain joins TRBV6-5 and TRBJ2-3, with TRBD1 identical over 7 bases. With V trimmed by 0 bases and J by 0 bases, 3 bases remained unmatched. Germline V gene lookup returns CDR1 MNHEY and CDR2 SVGAGI. The CDR3 runs 16 residues. The CDR3 region has the DNA TGTGCCAGCAGTTACTCGACAGGGCCCAGCACAGATACGCAGTATTTT. Translated: CASSYSTGPSTDTQYF.

This clone is judged large. This rearrangement joins TRBV15 to TRBJ1-6, with 7 bases that match TRBD1. Germline CDR1 LNHNV, CDR2 YYDKDF (reference sequence). The CDR3 contains 15 residues. V lost 3 bases, J lost 5 bases, and 4 bases stayed unmatched. The CDR3 region has the DNA TGTGCCACCAGCAGTCGACAGGGCGATAATTCACCCCTCCACTTT. It encodes CATSSRQGDNSPLHF.

The rearrangement joins TRBV12-2 to TRBJ2-7; the table's D call, TRBD1, has no DNA check behind it. TRBV12-2 is marked as a pseudogene. The CDR3 loop spans 13 amino acids. The CDR3: CASRLGPYYEQYF. CDR3 in DNA: TGTGCAAGTCGCTTGGGCCCCTACTACGAGCAGTACTTC.

The V call is TRBV15, the J call TRBJ2-2, with a tentative D call TRBD1 (6 bases). The germline V and J ends were trimmed by 7 bases and 2 bases, with 14 bases remaining between them. CDR3 size: 15 residues. Germline-derived CDR1 and CDR2 are LNHNV and YYDKDF (reference sequence). The CDR3 DNA follows: TGTGCCACCAAACTCGGACAGCTAAACACCGGGGAGCTGTTTTTT. This codes for CATKLGQLNTGELFF.

The genes are TRBV19 and TRBJ1-2; TRBD1 might be the D (6 bases). This CDR3 has 13 amino acids. Trimming took off 7 bases at V and 3 bases at J, with 12 bases between the two ends. CDR1 is LNHDA, CDR2 SQIVND, per germline (reference sequence). CDR3 loop: CASTREGDYGYTF. The CDR3 DNA is TGTGCCAGTACCCGAGAGGGGGACTATGGCTACACCTTC. Using reference TRBV19 and TRBJ1-2 for the parts outside the CDR3, the full variable domain is DGGITQSPKYLFRKEGQNVTLSCEQNLNHDAMYWYRQDPGQGLRLIYYSQIVNDFQKGDIAEGYSVSREKKESFPLTVTSAQKNPTAFYLCASTREGDYGYTFGSGTRLTVV.

J is TRBJ1-2 and V is TRBV29-1, with TRBD1 matching 10 bases. The germline gives CDR1 SQVTM, CDR2 ANQGSEA. J was trimmed by 5 bases and V by 3 bases; bases with no gene match: 0. The CDR3 totals 12 residues. In nucleotides, the CDR3 is TGCAGCGTTGAGGGACAGGGGTATGGCTACACCTTC. This encodes CSVEGQGYGYTF.

The V gene is TRBV24-1, the J gene TRBJ2-1, with a tentative D call TRBD1 (5 bases). The CDR3 is made up of 15 amino acids. The germline CDR1 and CDR2 sequences are KGHDR and SFDVKD. Trimming pared 4 bases from V and 5 bases from J, leaving 14 bases between. The CDR3 bases are TGTGCCACCAGTGACAACAGGCCAGGGCACAATGAGCAGTTCTTC. Translated, it gives CATSDNRPGHNEQFF.